Below, 5 T cell receptor beta chains from the same sample are listed, as sequenced in a study of T-cell reconstitution after alpha-beta-depleted transplantation in children. During its preparation, the TCRbeta library received unique molecular identifiers. TCRdb analysed the PCR reads with MiXCR anew, one entry per CDR3 protein. The profile covers 700,000 to 950,000 distinct CDR3 sequences, with roughly 15% appearing a single time and about 5% taken by the ten largest. The specimen was PBMCs, mostly from graft donor cells, collected 360 days after TCRalphabeta/CD19-depleted stem cell transplant. These receptors were taken from a male patient between 5 and 17 years old who had a stem cell transplant for acute lymphoblastic leukemia, so the T cells may come from the graft donor.

The CDR3 sequence: CASQRGTQYF. CDR3 bases: TGTGCCAGCCAACGGGGGACCCAGTACTTC. This chain joins TRBV2 and TRBJ2-5; D perhaps matches TRBD2 (5 bases). Germline-derived CDR1 and CDR2 are SNHLY and FYNNEI. This CDR3 comprises 10 residues. Deletions cut 8 bases from V and 7 bases from J, with 8 bases between.

Many counts were recorded for this clonotype. The V and J genes are TRBV27 and TRBJ1-3; D gene unclear. The V gene's germline CDR1 is MNHEY and CDR2 SMNVEV (reference sequence). Trimming pared 3 bases from V and 0 bases from J, leaving 6 bases between. The CDR3 covers 14 residues. The CDR3 sequence is CASSLAVSGNTIYF. CDR3 in DNA: TGTGCCAGCAGTTTGGCCGTCTCTGGAAACACCATATATTTT.

This rearrangement joins TRBV5-1 to TRBJ1-2; D is unresolved. Trimming pared 3 bases from V and 4 bases from J, leaving 13 bases between. The CDR3 contains 14 residues. Germline V lookup: CDR1 SGHRS, CDR2 YFSETQ. CDR3 nucleotides: TGCGCCAGCAGCTGGAGACACGGAGGCTATGGCTACACCTTC. This encodes CASSWRHGGYGYTF.

The chain is built from TRBV24-1 and TRBJ2-1; D is unclear. Germline loops: CDR1 KGHDR, CDR2 SFDVKD. There are 16 residues in the CDR3. The ends were cut back, 4 bases at V and 4 bases at J, with 16 bases in the middle. CDR3 region: CATSDPRSSFYNEQFF. CDR3 nucleotides: TGTGCCACCAGTGACCCCAGGAGCTCTTTTTACAATGAGCAGTTCTTC.

The CDR3 here is CASSLTAATSTDTQYF. CDR3 nucleotides: TGCGCCAGCAGCTTGACCGCAGCTACTAGCACAGATACGCAGTATTTT. This sequence joins TRBV5-1 and TRBJ2-3, with D unresolved. The CDR3 length is 16 residues. Germline CDR1 SGHRS, CDR2 YFSETQ. Trimming took 1 base from V and 0 from J, leaving 12 bases between them.